This T cell receptor (beta chain) was recorded in a study of OX40 agonist ivuxolimab in advanced cancers. Study-wide results and limits: The specificity for antigen of the expanded peripheral T cells was not determined.

Profiling relied on immunoSEQ multiplex PCR, and the TCRdb table lists in-frame clones only, not all of them. The sample includes 50,000 to 60,000 clones, more than 75% of them seen just once. There are 14 residues in the CDR3. The germline CDR1 and CDR2 sequences are ENHRY and SYGVKD. Regarding this clone: Its antigen remains unknown.

The source of this sequence is an adult with an advanced solid tumor such as melanoma, head and neck, liver or kidney cancer. Sequencing was performed on CD4+ or CD8+ T cells sorted from blood, taken in a trial of the OX40 agonist ivuxolimab. V gene TRBV10-3 combines with J gene TRBJ2-5, with 8 bases identical to TRBD1. The end of the DNA fits TRBJ2-7 better, so the J call may be wrong. CDR3 bases: TGTGCCATCAGCCGGGGACAGGAAGGTGACGAGCAGTACTTC. Protein product: CAISRGQEGDEQYF.